Listed here are 27 T cell receptor beta chains from one sample, sequenced in a study of neurological immune-mediated disorders. TCRdb re-derived calls from the 5' RACE reads in MiXCR, one entry per CDR3 protein. This table holds 43,000 or so distinct CDR3 sequences, about 14% found once. Described time point: longitudinal time-point 3. The sample taken for sequencing was PBMCs. Receptors were obtained from a man between 25 and 39 years old in good health.

This clonotype was seen ten or more times. This chain uses TRBV18 with TRBJ2-7; 8 positions match TRBD1. This CDR3 is built from 12 residues. The germline gives CDR1 KGHSH, CDR2 LQKENI. Trimming cost V 5 bases and J 6 bases; bases outside gene matches: 3. CDR3 residues: CASSDRGSEQYF. Here the CDR3 DNA reads TGTGCCAGCTCAGACAGGGGCAGCGAGCAGTACTTC.

This clonotype was detected many times. The chain combines TRBV7-3 with TRBJ2-1, with a weak D call TRBD2 (6 bases). Trimming took off 3 bases at V and 3 bases at J, with 6 bases between the two ends. The CDR3 spans 13 residues. CDR1 and CDR2 (germline): SGHTA, FQGTGA. The CDR3 nucleotides are TGTGCCAGCAGCTTGACTAGCTACAATGAGCAGTTCTTC. Translated, it gives CASSLTSYNEQFF.

This rearrangement joins TRBV4-2 to TRBJ2-5; a weak D match, TRBD2 (6 bases). This CDR3 has 15 residues. V was shortened by 1 base and J by 4 bases, with 13 bases between the two germline ends. The germline gives CDR1 LGHNA, CDR2 YNFKEQ. The chain's CDR3 is CASSQGDLERETQYF. In DNA, the CDR3 is TGTGCCAGCAGCCAAGGGGACTTAGAGAGAGAGACCCAGTACTTC.

There are many counts of this clonotype. V usage is TRBV5-1 and J usage is TRBJ2-7, with D uncertain. V shed 4 bases and J shed 4 bases, with 6 bases lying between them. The CDR3 totals 11 residues. Germline CDR1 and CDR2: SGHRS and YFSETQ. CDR3 bases: TGCGCCAGCAGCGCTGAGTACGAGCAGTACTTC. Translation gives CASSAEYEQYF.

CDR3 loop: CASTPEGVSGSIPFFSSYNEQFF. CDR3 DNA sequence: TGTGCCAGCACACCAGAAGGGGTTAGCGGGAGTATCCCCTTTTTTAGCTCCTACAATGAGCAGTTCTTC. The V gene is TRBV6-6, the J gene TRBJ2-1; 9 positions match TRBD2. J gave up 0 bases and V 7 bases, and 28 bases lay outside the gene matches. Germline V lookup: CDR1 MNHNY, CDR2 SVGAGI (reference sequence). The CDR3 runs to 23 residues.

This clonotype was detected many times. This chain connects TRBV7-2 to TRBJ2-3, with D unclear. CDR1 is SGHTA and CDR2 is FQGNSA in the germline V gene. There are 13 residues in the CDR3. V was cut by 2 bases and J by 3 bases, with 6 bases left in between. The CDR3 sequence: CASSLIATDTQYF. The CDR3 DNA follows: TGTGCCAGCAGCTTAATCGCAACAGATACGCAGTATTTT.

At least ten counts were recorded for this clonotype. The gene calls are TRBV14 and TRBJ2-1; 12 bases align to TRBD2. The CDR3 runs to 15 residues. Germline V gene data show CDR1 as SGHDN and CDR2 as FVKESK. J lost 7 bases, V lost 2 bases, and 3 bases had no gene match. CDR3 sequence (DNA): TGTGCCAGCAGCCAATATCTAGCGGGAGGGAATGAGCAGTTCTTC. Encoded protein: CASSQYLAGGNEQFF. Drawing the rest from reference TRBV14 and TRBJ2-1, the complete variable domain is EAGVTQFPSHSVIEKGQTVTLRCDPISGHDNLYWYRRVMGKEIKFLLHFVKESKQDESGMPNNRFLAERTGGTYSTLKVQPAELEDSGVYFCASSQYLAGGNEQFFGPGTRLTVL.

This clonotype was observed a few times. The genes are TRBV7-2 and TRBJ2-5; 14 bases line up with TRBD2. The CDR3 is 17 residues long. V shed 2 bases, J shed 7 bases, and the junction held 9 bases outside the gene matches. Germline V lookup: CDR1 SGHTA, CDR2 FQGNSA. Written as DNA, the CDR3 is TGTGCCAGCAGCTTATCCTCGGGACTAGCGGGAGTCGTGACCCAGTACTTC. Amino acids: CASSLSSGLAGVVTQYF.

In its sample, this clonotype was seen a few times. The chain uses TRBV12-2 and TRBJ2-1; the table's D gene call, TRBD2, was not cross checked with the DNA. TRBV12-2 is a known pseudogene. CDR3 length: 17 residues. The CDR3 region is CASRFIVPTSLYNEQFF. The CDR3 nucleotides read TGTGCAAGTCGCTTTATTGTGCCGACCTCCTTATACAATGAGCAGTTCTTC.

This clonotype was seen ten or more times. This CDR3 is CASTISWETQYF. CDR3 bases: TGTGCCAGCACGATCTCCTGGGAGACCCAGTACTTC. This chain links TRBV12-3 or TRBV12-4 with TRBJ2-5; D is unclear. V was shortened by 7 bases and J by 5 bases, with 11 bases between the two germline ends. The CDR3 is made up of 12 amino acids.

This clonotype has ten or more counts. The chain recombines TRBV7-9 with TRBJ1-1, with 8 positions matching TRBD1. The CDR3 totals 15 residues. V lost 4 bases and J lost 6; bases outside the gene matches: 10. Germline loops: CDR1 SEHNR, CDR2 FQNEAQ (reference sequence). The CDR3 reads CASSSFGQGMSEAFF. The CDR3 region has the DNA TGTGCCAGCAGCTCCTTCGGACAGGGTATGTCTGAAGCTTTCTTT.

Turning to this clonotype: Sequence at one end of the junction differs from germline and may be a read error. The chain carries TRBV5-1 and TRBJ2-3, with TRBD2 identical over 12 bases. The germline V gene encodes CDR1 SGHRS and CDR2 YFSETQ. The CDR3 is 14 residues long. DNA of the CDR3: TGCACCAGCAGCTTGGGACTAGCGGGAGATACGCAGTATTTT. It codes for CTSSLGLAGDTQYF.

This clonotype was observed many times. The rearrangement joins TRBV7-2 to TRBJ2-7; 9 positions match TRBD1. The V gene end was trimmed by 0 bases and the J gene end by 1 base; junction bases not matched to a gene: 4. This CDR3 spans 16 amino acids. Per the germline V gene, CDR1 is SGHTA and CDR2 is FQGNSA. In DNA form, the CDR3 reads TGTGCCAGCAGCTTAGCCGGGACAGGGATGTCCTACGAGCAGTACTTC. Its translation is CASSLAGTGMSYEQYF.

This clonotype was found a few times. The rearrangement joins TRBV18 to TRBJ2-5; D perhaps matches TRBD2 (7 bases). Germline CDR1 reads KGHSH; CDR2 reads LQKENI. The ends were cut back, 6 bases at V and 2 bases at J, with 19 bases in the middle. The CDR3 spans 16 residues. The CDR3 nucleotides read TGTGCCAGCTCTTCCGCTGAGGGGGGGAATCAAGAGACCCAGTACTTC. Protein: CASSSAEGGNQETQYF.

With regard to this clonotype: A much larger clonotype is one base distant, so this may be a read error. The rearrangement joins TRBV2 to TRBJ2-1; 10 bases fit TRBD1. The CDR3 contains 14 residues. Germline V lookup: CDR1 SNHLY, CDR2 FYNNEI. CDR3 sequence reads: CASSGDRGLNDQFF. CDR3 DNA sequence: TGTGCCAGCAGTGGGGACAGGGGACTCAATGATCAGTTCTTC.

A note on this clonotype: At one of its ends the junction is not consistent with the germline gene, which may arise from a read error. V usage is TRBV5-1 and J usage is TRBJ2-7, with 9 nucleotides matching TRBD1. Germline CDR1 is SGHRS and CDR2 is YFSETQ. This CDR3 spans 15 amino acids. CDR3 bases: TGCGCTAGCAGCTCGATCCCGGGACAGGGCTACGAGCGGTACTTC. Amino acid sequence: CASSSIPGQGYERYF.

The rearrangement uses TRBV19 and TRBJ1-2; TRBD1 is a possible D gene (5 bases). The CDR3 covers 15 residues. The V end lost 3 bases, the J end lost 3 bases, and 14 bases lay between the germline ends. Germline assignment: CDR1 LNHDA and CDR2 SQIVND (reference sequence). The CDR3: CASSILLGVDYGYTF. In DNA, the CDR3 is TGTGCCAGTAGTATCCTCCTGGGGGTAGACTATGGCTACACCTTC.

The chain joins TRBV5-1 to TRBJ1-1; TRBD1 matches at 12 bases. V lost 4 bases to trimming and J lost 7 bases; unmatched junction nucleotides: 8. The length of the CDR3 is 15 residues. CDR1 and CDR2 (germline): SGHRS, YFSETQ. The CDR3 here is CASSLQGQGANEAFF. CDR3 DNA sequence: TGCGCCAGCAGCCTCCAGGGACAGGGGGCGAATGAAGCTTTCTTT.

This chain uses TRBV21-1 with TRBJ2-7; the table's D gene call, TRBD2, was not cross checked with the DNA. TRBV21-1 is recorded as a pseudogene. The CDR3 spans 17 residues. This CDR3 reads CASGWASGRAGSYEQYF. CDR3 bases: TGTGCCAGCGGATGGGCTAGCGGGAGGGCCGGGTCCTACGAGCAGTACTTC.

The table lists this clonotype with many counts. J is TRBJ2-7 and V is TRBV20-1; 7 bases agree with TRBD1. The V gene's germline CDR1 is DFQATT and CDR2 SNEGSKA (reference sequence). This CDR3 has 14 amino acids. After removal of 6 bases from V and 0 bases from J, the junction contained 8 bases not matched to a gene. CDR3 residues: CSAIGQDLSYEQYF. For the CDR3, the DNA is TGCAGTGCCATTGGACAGGATCTCTCCTACGAGCAGTACTTC.

This clonotype was seen at least ten times. The CDR3 DNA follows: TGCAGCGTTGCCCCAACGATGGGGAGGACTGAAGCTTTCTTT. This encodes CSVAPTMGRTEAFF. The chain combines TRBV29-1 with TRBJ1-1; no clear D gene. Germline loops: CDR1 SQVTM, CDR2 ANQGSEA. V lost 4 bases and J lost 5, with 17 bases in between. This CDR3 region has 14 residues. Full variable domain (remainder filled in from reference TRBV29-1 and TRBJ1-1): SAVISQKPSRDICQRGTSLTIQCQVDSQVTMMFWYRQQPGQSLTLIATANQGSEATYESGFVIDKFPISRPNLTFSTLTVSNMSPEDSSIYLCSVAPTMGRTEAFFGQGTRLTVV.

Many counts were recorded for this clonotype. V gene TRBV5-1 combines with J gene TRBJ2-3; D is perhaps TRBD2 (6 bases). The CDR3 extends over 14 amino acids. Trimming left V 0 bases short and J 3 bases short, with 8 bases between. Germline V gene lookup returns CDR1 SGHRS and CDR2 YFSETQ. In DNA, the CDR3 is TGCGCCAGCAGCTTGGCCGGGGGAACAGATACGCAGTATTTT. Translation: CASSLAGGTDTQYF.

This clonotype was detected many times. The genes are TRBV6-6 and TRBJ2-6; D is possibly TRBD2 (5 bases). Deletions cut 6 bases from V and 4 bases from J, with 22 bases between. The CDR3 spans 18 residues. The germline V gene has CDR1 MNHNY and CDR2 SVGAGI (reference sequence). The CDR3, as DNA: TGTGCCAGCAGGCGACCTTTGTGGTCCCCGGGGGGGGCCAACGTCCTGACTTTC. Protein product: CASRRPLWSPGGANVLTF.

The chain uses TRBV12-3 or TRBV12-4 and TRBJ2-2; D is undetermined. CDR3 length: 13 amino acids. Trimming stripped 3 bases from V and 4 bases from J, with 6 bases between. CDR3 sequence: CASSLVGTGELFF. The CDR3 region has the DNA TGTGCCAGCAGTTTGGTGGGCACCGGGGAGCTGTTTTTT.

This clonotype was counted at least ten times. The chain joins TRBV20-1 to TRBJ2-1, with 8 positions matching TRBD2. Germline assignment: CDR1 DFQATT and CDR2 SNEGSKA (reference sequence). V was pared by 6 bases and J by 2 bases, with 6 bases of the junction left unmatched. The length of the CDR3 is 14 residues. The CDR3 reads CSAAPGLAYNEQFF. CDR3 nucleotide sequence: TGCAGTGCAGCGCCGGGACTAGCCTACAATGAGCAGTTCTTC.

This clonotype was seen at least ten times. This rearrangement joins TRBV29-1 to TRBJ1-2, with D possibly being TRBD1 (5 bases). The CDR3 is 12 residues long. The V end was cut by 7 bases, the J end by 4 bases, with 13 bases between. CDR1 is SQVTM, CDR2 ANQGSEA, per germline. Here the CDR3 reads CSGQSPSYGYTF. Here the CDR3 DNA reads TGCAGCGGACAGTCCCCTTCCTATGGCTACACCTTC.

This clonotype was detected many times. V is TRBV20-1 and J is TRBJ2-1; TRBD2 agrees at 13 bases. Germline lookup yields CDR1 DFQATT and CDR2 SNEGSKA (reference sequence). Trimming took 1 base from V and 7 from J; bases not matched to a gene: 10. This CDR3 is 17 amino acids long. Here the CDR3 DNA reads TGCAGTGCTAGAGCGGGACTAGCGGGGTGGGGTCGGAATGAGCAGTTCTTC. This gives the protein CSARAGLAGWGRNEQFF.